Given below is one TCR beta chain in context. Its antigen remains unidentified. Other DNA sequences within the sample encode an identical CDR3. At the deep level, the assay was run. Several immunoSEQ 96-well plates shared each subset's DNA, each plate a replicate. Profiling relied on immunoSEQ multiplex PCR, and the TCRdb table lists in-frame clones only, not all of them. The top ten clones hold 12% of a sample with fewer than 600,000 clones, approximately 77% of them seen once. Unsorted samples relied on about 100 million PBMCs, which served as the source of genomic DNA. The data are from a study of shared clonotypes between healthy human individuals. Study observations and caveats: Blood was the only sampled material, and tissue repertoires likely differ.

The CDR3 covers 14 residues. The germline V gene encodes CDR1 LNHDA and CDR2 SQIVND (reference sequence). The J segment lost 6 bases and the V segment lost 4 bases, leaving 6 bases of the junction unmatched. The receptor's source is a woman aged 40 to 50 in good health. Some clones in this sample may be carry-over from other donors' samples. This chain connects TRBV19 to TRBJ1-1, with 9 positions matching TRBD1. Sequenced sample: PBMCs. The CDR3 is CASSTQGAWAEAFF. CDR3 nucleotide sequence: TGTGCCAGTAGTACACAGGGGGCGTGGGCTGAAGCTTTCTTT. Full variable domain (rest looked up from reference TRBV19 and TRBJ1-1): DGGITQSPKYLFRKEGQNVTLSCEQNLNHDAMYWYRQDPGQGLRLIYYSQIVNDFQKGDIAEGYSVSREKKESFPLTVTSAQKNPTAFYLCASSTQGAWAEAFFGQGTRLTVV.